The T cell receptor (beta chain) described here comes from a study of blood T cell repertoires in COVID-19. Across the study: The United States, Italy and Spain provided the acute and convalescent COVID-19 samples. PBMCs, B-cell-depleted T cells, or T cells were the source of the cDNA or gDNA that made up the material.

V trimming: 2 bases; J trimming: 4 bases; junction bases outside the gene matches: 6. There are 16 residues in the CDR3. Germline V gene sequence: CDR1 KGHDR, CDR2 SFDVKD. Original handling: Amplification of reference gene primers was used by the study to estimate nucleated cell counts. Measured with immunoSEQ multiplex PCR; TCRdb has only the in-frame clones, and not every one. V, J and clone size were drawn from that table, and D and trimming were deduced from the DNA. The sample records over 55,000 clones, roughly four fifths being singletons. The Seattle patients, enrolled during active infection, were followed longitudinally.

Input material: peripheral blood. The sequence came from an elderly man with COVID-19, enrolled during active disease. This chain connects TRBV24-1 to TRBJ1-3; 8 bases line up with TRBD1. CDR3 in DNA: TGTGCCACCAGTGATTCTGGACAGGGATCCGGAAACACCATATATTTT. Encoded protein: CATSDSGQGSGNTIYF.